In this sample, the clone carrying this TCR beta chain is medium-sized (0.01 to 0.1%). Its antigen remains unidentified. CDR3 length: 16 residues. V lost 1 base to trimming and J lost 9 bases, with 16 bases between them. The germline V gene encodes CDR1 MNHEY and CDR2 SVGAGI. Overall study findings and caveats: The TCR gene usage of tumor memory CD4+ T cells clustered together with blood and lymph node memory CD4+ cells and with lymph node naive CD4+ cells.

TCRdb analysed the 5' RACE reads with MiXCR anew, one entry per CDR3 protein. The top ten clones hold roughly 4% of a sample with roughly 45,000 distinct CDR3 sequences, over 20% of them seen once. Treg sorting used a CD4+CD25+CD127-/low gate. The chain employs TRBV6-5 and TRBJ1-6; maybe TRBD1 (5 bases). The specimen sequenced was Tregs sorted from a lymph node. The origin of this receptor is a female donor with breast cancer. The CDR3 DNA reads as TGTGCCAGCAGTTACTTCCCCCAGCAGGGAGGTTCACCCCTCCACTTT. Encoded protein: CASSYFPQQGGSPLHF.